The clone carrying this T cell receptor beta chain turned up a few times. Antigen specificity is unknown. Sequencing relied on a cDNA template that was reverse transcribed from extracted RNA. Repertoires were generated with immunoSEQ multiplex PCR, while TCRdb's copy carries only in-frame clones and drops some. The table has under 150,000 clones, around 56% seen once. The entry originates in a study of CD8+ T cells in alopecia areata. The study's findings and limits: Scalp and blood samples kept many expanded lesional clones throughout tofacitinib. Expanded CD8+ clones among the top 100, as well as scalp clonality, were significantly decreased by tofacitinib.

Treatment reported: oral pan-JAK inhibitor, 5-10 mg twice daily. J lost 8 bases, V lost 3 bases, and 12 bases had no gene match. The CDR3 extends over 15 amino acids. Germline CDR1 SEHNR, CDR2 FQNEAQ (reference sequence). This material consisted of CD4+ T cells sorted from blood, taken at week 4, from a patient treated with tofacitinib. This sequence was found in a human donor with alopecia areata. The genes are TRBV7-9 and TRBJ2-5, with 7 bases aligning to TRBD1. The CDR3 sequence: CASSLVNRGIVTQYF. The DNA of the CDR3 is TGTGCCAGCAGCTTGGTCAACAGGGGAATAGTAACCCAGTACTTC. The variable domain in full, completed from reference TRBV7-9 and TRBJ2-5, reads DTGVSQNPRHKITKRGQNVTFRCDPISEHNRLYWYRQTLGQGPEFLTYFQNEAQLEKSRLLSDRFSAERPKGSFSTLEIQRTEQGDSAMYLCASSLVNRGIVTQYFGPGTRLLVL.